This T cell receptor (beta chain) was recorded in a study of CD8+CD57+ T cells in acquired aplastic anemia. Study context: Sorted CD4+ plus CD8+ cells gave DNA averaging 3.2 ug.

With regard to this clonotype: Its specificity is unknown.

For CDR3 and TCR beta VDJ profiling, genomic DNA was the template used. One entry per CDR3 protein, called by TCRdb with MiXCR from the reads. The sample includes around 150,000 distinct CDR3 sequences, about 50% of them seen just once. By flow cytometry, patients selected for sequencing had shown an expansion of CD8+CD57+ cells. Severe acquired aplastic anemia was present in all patients. Sampling of blood occurred while the patients had still received no therapy. CDR1 and CDR2 (germline): MNHEY, SMNVEV (reference sequence). The V segment lost 3 bases and the J segment 1 base; nucleotides outside the gene matches: 11. The CDR3 loop spans 17 amino acids. Findings of the study overall: It was found that some 30 CD8+ CDR3 sequences were shared between patients and controls.

The TCR was taken from a human donor with aplastic anemia. Sequencing was performed on sorted CD4+, CD8+, or CD8+CD57+ T cells (not recorded which) from PBMCs. V and J are TRBV27 and TRBJ1-1; 7 bases agree with TRBD1. DNA of the CDR3: TGTGCCAGCAGTTTCAGGCAGGGGGTGGGTAGGAACACTGAAGCTTTCTTT. Its protein product is CASSFRQGVGRNTEAFF.